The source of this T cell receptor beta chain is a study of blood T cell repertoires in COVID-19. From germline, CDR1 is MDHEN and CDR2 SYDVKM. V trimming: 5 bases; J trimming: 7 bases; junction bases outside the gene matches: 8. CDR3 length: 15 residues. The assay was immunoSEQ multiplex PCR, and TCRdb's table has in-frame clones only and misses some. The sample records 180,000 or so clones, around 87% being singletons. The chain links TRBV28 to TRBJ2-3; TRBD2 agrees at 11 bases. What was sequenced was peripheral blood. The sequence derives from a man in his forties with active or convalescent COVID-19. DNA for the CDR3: TGTGCCAGCAGTCTAGCGGGGGGCCCTTCGAATACGCAGTATTTT. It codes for CASSLAGGPSNTQYF.